This TCR beta chain was captured by sequencing in a study of OX40 agonist ivuxolimab in advanced cancers. For context, the study as a whole: The costimulatory receptor OX40 (CD134) was targeted by ivuxolimab, a fully human IgG2 agonistic monoclonal antibody. A male proportion of under 85% and a mean age of roughly 58 years, ranging from about 23 to 90, were recorded for the dose-escalation cohort. Peripheral TCRbeta sequencing aimed to test whether ivuxolimab altered TCR sequence diversity and caused clonal T-cell expansion. The monotherapy dose-escalation portion (N = 52 patients) of the phase I ivuxolimab trial is reported in the paper. Partial responses occurred in three dose-escalation patients, of whom one had hepatocellular carcinoma and two had cutaneous melanoma. Among the 50 to 55 dose-escalation patients, approximately 20 had hepatocellular carcinoma, roughly 15 melanoma, 9 renal cell carcinoma and 9 head and neck cancer. Prior anti-PD-1, anti-PD-L1 or anti-CTLA-4 therapy was permitted, and checkpoint inhibitors had been received by more than 35% of dose-escalation patients. Intravenous ivuxolimab was administered to patients every 2 weeks at six dose levels: 0.01, 0.1, 0.3, 1.5, 3 and 10 mg/kg. Broader findings and caveats from the paper: Low levels of normalized T-cell clonal expansion were also seen in some nonresponding patients. On average, CD8+ T cells showed more expanded clones than CD4+ T cells after ivuxolimab. In the 0.1-3.0 mg/kg groups, partial responders had among the lowest normalized peripheral clonal expansion, particularly in CD8+ T cells. Clonal expansion of both CD4+ and CD8+ blood T cells was observed from baseline to week 6 at doses 0.1 to 3.0 mg/kg. Which antigens the clonally expanded peripheral T cells were specific for was not determined.

With regard to this clone: This receptor's antigen is unknown. No base-level quality is on record; no much larger clone is a single base apart.

Genomic DNA was isolated from the sorted cells so that the TCRbeta CDR3 region could be sequenced. The immunoSEQ Assay was used to sequence the TCRbeta CDR3 regions. The source is immuneACCESS, and TCRdb retained only in-frame sequences with V and J called. Part of the clones is not carried over; for the studies checked, unresolved V genes explain less than half of this, and the remainder is unexplained. In all, the sample holds fewer than 20,000 clones, and 60% to 85% of those were seen once. The ten largest clones represent roughly 12% of the sample. The trial excluded patients who had a history of autoimmune disease or were on systemic immunosuppression. Peripheral blood for TCR sequencing was collected from all dose cohorts at baseline, on cycle 4 day 1, and on cycle 7 day 1. Samples were obtained from an open-label, multicenter, first-in-human phase I dose-escalation trial of ivuxolimab. Adults with locally advanced or metastatic head and neck squamous cell, hepatocellular, melanoma or renal cell carcinoma were enrolled in the trial. Before TCR sequencing, CD4+ and CD8+ T cells were separately sorted from peripheral blood.

From the germline V gene (reference sequence), CDR1 is LNHDA and CDR2 is SQIVND. Relative to germline, V is missing 3 bases and J is missing 0 bases, with 11 bases of the junction outside any gene match. The CDR3 contains 19 residues, cysteine and phenylalanine counted. Here the CDR3 DNA is all that survives: 57 bases in frame from base 1. This receptor chain uses TRBV19 and TRBJ2-1; 10 nucleotides in the junction match TRBD2. The sample consisted of CD4+ or CD8+ T cells sorted from blood, taken in a trial of the OX40 agonist ivuxolimab. The TCR was taken from an adult with an advanced solid tumor such as melanoma, head and neck, liver or kidney cancer. CDR3 protein: CASSMIVVASGSSYNEQFF. The DNA sequence is as follows: TGTGCCAGTAGTATGATTGTGGTGGCTAGCGGGAGCTCCTACAATGAGCAGTTCTTC.